The 27 T cell receptor beta chains below come from one sample, sequenced in a study of blood T cell repertoires in COVID-19. Only in-frame clones appear in the TCRdb table, and some are missing; sequencing was by immunoSEQ multiplex PCR. The sample holds roughly 340,000 clones; 88% are singletons and the top ten take just under 7.5%. Sequencing was performed on peripheral blood. The receptor set was obtained from a woman between 65 and 79 years old with COVID-19, enrolled during active disease.

The chain employs TRBV28 and TRBJ1-4; 9 bases are a match to TRBD1. Germline V gives CDR1 MDHEN, CDR2 SYDVKM. V shed 3 bases, J shed 8 bases, and the junction held 10 bases outside the gene matches. There are 16 residues in the CDR3. In nucleotides, the CDR3 is TGTGCCAGCAGTTTGACCTCCGGGACAGGGTTGGAAAAACTGTTTTTT. This codes for CASSLTSGTGLEKLFF.

This clone is a singleton in its sample. The V call is TRBV13, the J call TRBJ2-1, with D possibly matching TRBD1 (6 bases). V was pared by 1 base and J by 5 bases, with 18 bases between. This CDR3 has 17 residues. Looked up from germline, CDR1 is PRHDT and CDR2 is FYEKMQ (reference sequence). In DNA form, the CDR3 reads TGTGCCAGCAGCTTAGACAGGGCGCGGGCCTTAGACAATGAGCAGTTCTTC. Protein product: CASSLDRARALDNEQFF.

The chain carries TRBV30 and TRBJ1-2, with a possible D match to TRBD1 (5 bases). The germline CDR1 and CDR2 sequences are GTSNPN and SVGIG (reference sequence). This CDR3 contains 14 residues. The germline V and J ends were trimmed by 4 bases and 1 base, with 13 bases remaining between them. The CDR3 here is CAWMGGSVNYGYTF. The CDR3 nucleotides read TGTGCCTGGATGGGGGGGTCAGTTAACTATGGCTACACCTTC.

The chain employs TRBV11-2 and TRBJ2-5; 7 bases align to TRBD1. Germline CDR1 SGHAT, CDR2 FQNNGV. Trimming took 5 bases from V and 4 from J; bases not matched to a gene: 7. CDR3 length equals 14 residues. CDR3 protein: CASSRDSVGETQYF. CDR3 coding DNA: TGTGCCAGCAGCCGGGACAGTGTGGGAGAGACCCAGTACTTC.

The chain links TRBV10-3 to TRBJ2-7, with a possible D match to TRBD1 (6 bases). This CDR3 has 16 amino acids. The germline V gene encodes CDR1 ENHRY and CDR2 SYGVKD. Trimming stripped 3 bases from V and 0 bases from J, with 15 bases between. The CDR3, as DNA: TGTGCCATCAGTGACAGGGGATATAGGAGCTCCTACGAGCAGTACTTC. Amino acids: CAISDRGYRSSYEQYF.

This sequence joins TRBV3-1 (or the pseudogene TRBV3-2) and TRBJ2-5, with a tentative D call TRBD1 (6 bases). Germline V gives CDR1 LGHDT, CDR2 YNNKEL (reference sequence). V was trimmed by 4 bases and J by 4 bases, leaving 16 bases between them. This CDR3 is built from 15 residues. CDR3 residues: CASSPNQGWGETQYF. The DNA of the CDR3 is TGTGCCAGCAGCCCAAACCAGGGGTGGGGAGAGACCCAGTACTTC.

The chain recombines TRBV6-5 with TRBJ1-1, with a possible D match to TRBD1 (6 bases). V lost 4 bases, J lost 0 bases, and 12 bases lay in between. The germline gives CDR1 MNHEY, CDR2 SVGAGI. CDR3 length: 15 residues. DNA of the CDR3: TGTGCCAGCAGTTTTTCCGACAGGATGAACACTGAAGCTTTCTTT. Residues: CASSFSDRMNTEAFF.

J is TRBJ1-2 and V is TRBV6-5; D call uncertain. The CDR3 is made up of 11 amino acids. The V gene lost 8 bases and the J gene lost 8 bases, with 12 bases spanning the gap. Germline CDR1 reads MNHEY; CDR2 reads SVGAGI. The CDR3 spells CASGLYGGYTF. The CDR3 coding sequence is TGTGCCAGCGGTTTGTATGGCGGCTACACCTTC.

V and J are TRBV4-2 and TRBJ1-2; 9 nucleotides align to TRBD1. V lost 3 bases to trimming and J lost 14 bases; unmatched junction nucleotides: 7. The CDR3 consists of 12 residues. Per germline, CDR1 LGHNA and CDR2 YNFKEQ. CDR3 loop: CASSQGTGRGTF. CDR3 nucleotides: TGTGCCAGCAGCCAGGGGACAGGGAGAGGAACCTTC.

The chain combines TRBV3-1 (or the pseudogene TRBV3-2) with TRBJ1-6, with a weak D call TRBD1 (6 bases). The CDR3 sequence is 16 residues long. Looked up from germline, CDR1 is LGHDT and CDR2 is YNNKEL (reference sequence). The V end lost 2 bases, the J end lost 10 bases, and 18 bases lay between the germline ends. This chain's CDR3 is CASSQIPGHHGSPLHF. The CDR3, as DNA: TGTGCCAGCAGCCAAATACCGGGACACCATGGGTCACCCCTCCACTTT.

The CDR3, as DNA: TGTGCCAGCAGGGGACAGGGGGCAAACTATGGCTACACCTTC. Protein: CASRGQGANYGYTF. The chain combines TRBV2 with TRBJ1-2, with 12 nucleotides matching TRBD1. J was trimmed by 2 bases and V by 6 bases; bases with no gene match: 1. Per germline, CDR1 SNHLY and CDR2 FYNNEI. CDR3 length: 14 amino acids.

This rearrangement joins TRBV7-9 to TRBJ1-6; 8 bases are a match to TRBD1. Germline V gives CDR1 SEHNR, CDR2 FQNEAQ (reference sequence). V lost 5 bases to trimming and J lost 9 bases; unmatched junction nucleotides: 6. This CDR3 region has 14 residues. The CDR3 bases are TGTGCCAGCAGCGGACAGGGCGATTTTTCACCCCTCCACTTT. Its protein is CASSGQGDFSPLHF.

The chain uses TRBV4-3 and TRBJ2-7; 8 bases are shared with TRBD2. Germline V lookup: CDR1 LGHNA, CDR2 YSLEER. J lost 1 base, V lost 0 bases, and 5 bases had no gene match. This CDR3 comprises 16 residues. The CDR3 is CASSQDVGGGSYEQYF. The CDR3, as DNA: TGCGCCAGCAGCCAAGATGTAGGCGGGGGGTCCTACGAGCAGTACTTC.

This clone was observed a few times. The chain recombines TRBV7-2 with TRBJ1-5, with D possibly being TRBD1 (5 bases). The CDR3 loop spans 14 amino acids. Per the germline V gene, CDR1 is SGHTA and CDR2 is FQGNSA. Between the trimmed V and J ends, which lost 5 bases and 1 base, there was a span of 9 bases. CDR3 sequence reads: CASSPQGSNQPQHF. The DNA for the CDR3 is TGTGCCAGCAGCCCGCAGGGAAGCAATCAGCCCCAGCATTTT.

This rearrangement joins TRBV3-1 (or the pseudogene TRBV3-2) to TRBJ2-1, with TRBD2 identical over 9 bases. The V gene end was trimmed by 0 bases and the J gene end by 9 bases; junction bases not matched to a gene: 9. CDR1 and CDR2 from the germline V gene are LGHDT and YNNKEL (reference sequence). The CDR3 runs 16 residues. Here the CDR3 DNA reads TGTGCCAGCAGCCAAGATCTGGCGGGGGGGCTTATTGAGCAGTTCTTC. Protein product: CASSQDLAGGLIEQFF.

This clone appeared once. This sequence joins TRBV30 and TRBJ1-1; TRBD1 is a possible D gene (5 bases). The V and J ends lost 3 bases and 0 bases respectively, with 23 bases between them. Germline V CDR1 and CDR2: GTSNPN, SVGIG (reference sequence). This CDR3 is 18 amino acids long. CDR3 DNA sequence: TGTGCCTGGAGATTCGGGTCACGGAAGTGGGGCTTGAACACTGAAGCTTTCTTT. Translated, it gives CAWRFGSRKWGLNTEAFF.

The chain has TRBV11-2 and TRBJ2-2; D unresolved. The CDR3 length is 15 residues. Germline CDR1 is SGHAT and CDR2 is FQNNGV. With 4 bases removed from V and 1 base from J, the gap between germline ends came to 10 bases. This chain's CDR3 is CASSSRGRNTGELFF. The CDR3, as DNA: TGTGCCAGCAGCTCCCGCGGCCGGAACACCGGGGAGCTGTTTTTT.

This rearrangement joins TRBV7-2 to TRBJ1-1; D is possibly TRBD1 (5 bases). V gave up 3 bases and J gave up 5 bases, with 13 bases separating them. The CDR3 spans 14 residues. Germline assignment: CDR1 SGHTA and CDR2 FQGNSA. DNA of the CDR3: TGTGCCAGCAGCTTCCTAGGAGCAGGGACTGAAGCTTTCTTT. Its translation: CASSFLGAGTEAFF.

The CDR3: CASSLSGQGAVNEQFF. The CDR3 nucleotides read TGTGCCAGCAGCTTATCCGGACAGGGGGCGGTCAATGAGCAGTTCTTC. The chain employs TRBV7-2 and TRBJ2-1; 11 nucleotides agree with TRBD1. The CDR3 loop spans 16 amino acids. Germline CDR1 and CDR2: SGHTA and FQGNSA. Germline trimming cut 2 bases from V and 6 bases from J; bases unmatched to any gene: 6.

The CDR3 DNA reads as TGTGCCAGCATGACCACCAACAGGGGGGACGGCTACACCTTC. Protein: CASMTTNRGDGYTF. This chain joins TRBV6-5 and TRBJ1-2, with 8 bases identical to TRBD1. This CDR3 is built from 14 residues. Germline V gene lookup returns CDR1 MNHEY and CDR2 SVGAGI. J was trimmed by 8 bases and V by 7 bases; bases with no gene match: 12.

The V call is TRBV24-1, the J call TRBJ1-2; D is unclear. This CDR3 comprises 15 residues. The germline gives CDR1 KGHDR, CDR2 SFDVKD. The V gene lost 0 bases and the J gene lost 2 bases, with 9 bases spanning the gap. Here the CDR3 DNA reads TGTGCCACCAGTGATTTGCAGTCGGGGAACTATGGCTACACCTTC. It translates to CATSDLQSGNYGYTF.

The chain uses TRBV5-8 and TRBJ1-5; 10 bases are shared with TRBD1. The CDR3 sequence is 15 residues long. Germline CDR1 reads SGHTS; CDR2 reads YDEGEE. V lost 4 bases, J lost 6 bases, and 7 bases stayed unmatched. The DNA of the CDR3 is TGTGCCAGCAGCCCCCGGACAGGGGGAGGTCAGCCCCAGCATTTT. Protein sequence: CASSPRTGGGQPQHF.

The chain employs TRBV24-1 and TRBJ2-1, with TRBD1 matching 9 bases. CDR1 KGHDR and CDR2 SFDVKD come from the germline V gene. The CDR3 spans 17 residues. V lost 4 bases, J lost 8 bases, and 14 bases stayed unmatched. CDR3 nucleotides: TGTGCCACCAGTGAACCTGGACAGGGGAGGTTTTCGGATGAGCAGTTCTTC. Translation gives CATSEPGQGRFSDEQFF.

The chain joins TRBV30 to TRBJ1-2; 9 bases align to TRBD1. V shed 5 bases and J 8 bases; nucleotides not matched to a gene: 18. The CDR3 spans 16 residues. Germline CDR1 reads GTSNPN; CDR2 reads SVGIG (reference sequence). The CDR3 nucleotides are TGTGCCTGGGTACCGGGACAGGGACTTCGGTTAGGCGGCTACACCTTC. Encoded protein: CAWVPGQGLRLGGYTF.

The V call is TRBV6-5, the J call TRBJ1-2; unclear D gene. Per germline, CDR1 MNHEY and CDR2 SVGAGI. Trimming left V 5 bases short and J 2 bases short, with 9 bases between. The CDR3 has 13 residues. DNA for the CDR3: TGTGCCAGCAGTCCCGGACTCAACTATGGCTACACCTTC. It yields the protein CASSPGLNYGYTF.

The chain recombines TRBV6-5 with TRBJ1-1; TRBD1 aligns across 7 bases. V trimming: 8 bases; J trimming: 3 bases; junction bases outside the gene matches: 6. The CDR3 has 13 amino acids. CDR1 and CDR2 (germline): MNHEY, SVGAGI. CDR3 sequence: CASGGQSYTEAFF. The CDR3 DNA reads as TGTGCCAGCGGGGGACAGTCGTACACTGAAGCTTTCTTT.

The chain carries TRBV5-5 and TRBJ2-7; weak D call: TRBD1 (6 bases). The germline CDR1 and CDR2 sequences are SGHKS and YYEKEE (reference sequence). V was clipped by 2 bases and J by 2 bases, with 11 bases between them. The CDR3 consists of 14 residues. The chain's CDR3 is CASSLQGNTYEQYF. CDR3 bases: TGTGCCAGCAGCTTACAGGGTAATACCTACGAGCAGTACTTC.